This section outlines one T cell receptor beta chain sequence together with its context. This sample is part of a study of blood T cell repertoires in COVID-19. Study details: Nucleic acid was either cDNA or gDNA, and it came from T cells, B-cell-depleted T cells, or PBMCs.

Some clones are missing from TCRdb's copy, which holds only in-frame ones; the method was immunoSEQ multiplex PCR. The sample consists of about 130,000 clones, 85% to 90% of them appearing once. Sequenced input: peripheral blood. The clonotype was recovered from a human donor in a cohort sampled during active COVID-19.

The CDR3 is CASSLIGPEAFF. DNA for the CDR3: TGCGCCAGCAGCTTGATTGGGCCTGAAGCTTTCTTT. The rearrangement links TRBV5-1 to TRBJ1-1; D gene ambiguous. The CDR3 extends over 12 amino acids. The V gene's germline CDR1 is SGHRS and CDR2 YFSETQ. V was pared by 1 base and J by 6 bases, with 7 bases between.